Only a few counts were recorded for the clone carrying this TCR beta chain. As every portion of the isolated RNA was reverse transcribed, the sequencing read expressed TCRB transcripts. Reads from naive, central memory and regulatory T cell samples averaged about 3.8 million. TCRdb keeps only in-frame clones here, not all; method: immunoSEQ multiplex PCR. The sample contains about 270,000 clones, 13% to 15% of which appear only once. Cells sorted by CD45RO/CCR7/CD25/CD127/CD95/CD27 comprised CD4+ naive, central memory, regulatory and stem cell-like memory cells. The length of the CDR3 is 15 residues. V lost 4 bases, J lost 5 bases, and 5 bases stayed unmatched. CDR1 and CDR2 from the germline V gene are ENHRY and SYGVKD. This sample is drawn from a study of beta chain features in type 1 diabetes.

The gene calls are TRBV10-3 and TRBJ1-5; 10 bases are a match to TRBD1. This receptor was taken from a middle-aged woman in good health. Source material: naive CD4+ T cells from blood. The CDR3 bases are TGTGCCATCAGTGCGACAGGGGGCTGGGATCAGCCCCAGCATTTT. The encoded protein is CAISATGGWDQPQHF.